The entry below describes one T cell receptor (beta chain). Its antigen is not yet known. Base qualities were left out, and no much larger clone turns up one base away. The data belong to a study of T cells in Graves' hyperthyroidism and ophthalmopathy (dated by TCRdb to between 2018 and 2021). The study in broad terms: Peripheral blood samples were taken at the time of initial diagnosis, prior to any treatment. TCR V-J signatures able to tell the groups apart were searched for in a discovery cohort of 100 patients, of whom under 45 had Graves' ophthalmopathy and around 57 had stable Graves' hyperthyroidism. After sampling, hyperthyroidism patients received methimazole starting at 30 mg daily, and ophthalmopathy patients received high-dose intravenous methylprednisolone. In several Graves' hyperthyroidism patients, the study also compared T-cell repertoires from thyroid tissue with T-cell repertoires from blood. Prospective prediction of ophthalmopathy was tested in an independent validation cohort of 18 to 20 hyperthyroidism patients and 15 to 17 patients who later progressed to ophthalmopathy. TCR Vbeta CDR3 sequencing of 135 peripheral blood samples (43 ophthalmopathy, 75 to 80 hyperthyroidism and some 17 progressor patients) is reported in the paper. The roughly 100 discovery patients were randomly split 7:3 into training and test sets. Findings and caveats that apply to the study as a whole: No statistical method was used to fix the sample size in advance, and group allocation was not hidden from the investigators. Ophthalmopathy was separated from stable hyperthyroidism by a 13 V-J signature model, with 85% to 90% sensitivity and roughly 84% specificity obtained in cross-validation and 80%/75% obtained in testing. During validation, the model predicted progression to ophthalmopathy a median of approximately 7 months ahead of onset, with approximately 71% sensitivity and 72.22% specificity. Blood samples also contained most of the expanded thyroid clonotypes (frequency above 0.001), which suggests that blood repertoires may reflect thyroid immune responses.

The CDR3 numbers 16 residues from cysteine through phenylalanine. Just the 48-base CDR3 DNA is kept, in frame starting at base 1. The germline V gene (reference sequence) sets CDR1 to LNHNV and CDR2 to YYDKDF. V and J lose 8 bases and 0 bases, and a span of 14 bases separates them. A patient counted as having stable Graves' hyperthyroidism if no progression to ophthalmopathy occurred over 18 months of follow-up. Hyperthyroidism patients were newly diagnosed, with disease duration under 2 months, and aged 18 to 65 years. Exclusion was applied to patients with uncontrolled infections, other autoimmune diseases, pregnancy or lactation. Diagnoses were established on the basis of clinical symptoms, serum thyroxine and TRAb, thyroid ultrasound, and orbital computed tomography. Ficoll-Paque density gradient centrifugation was used to isolate PBMCs from approximately 11 ml of fresh peripheral blood. Trizol reagent was used to extract total RNA, and RNA quality was then checked on an Agilent 2100 Bioanalyzer.

The TCR beta CDR3 regions were amplified from RNA transcripts. The TCR CDR3 was subjected to a first round of RT-PCR using the HTBI primer set and the Qiagen OneStep RT-PCR kit. Libraries were constructed in a second round of multiplex PCR, after which size selection and purification were performed. Paired-end sequencing of the libraries was performed with 100 bp reads on an Illumina HiSeq2000. The study's own analysis went as follows. Raw data were processed with SOAPnuke, discarding reads with adapters, uncalled bases, mean Phred below 15, or no exact constant-primer or identifier match. COPE v1.2.5 was used to merge the high-quality paired reads, and each unique nucleotide sequence was defined as a clonotype. Clonotypes were aligned to IMGT TRBV, TRBD and TRBJ reference segments using MiTCR v1.1. Analysis was restricted to V-J combinations with a frequency above 0.0001, which covered 99.2% of repertoires. A TCS score was defined as the ratio between F50 (clonal expansion) and ExV (chaos), using BLOSUM62-based TCRdist between CDR3 peptides within each V-J. Welch's t-statistics and random forest reduced several hundred V-J features to under 15, which were used in a naive Bayes classifier (R e1071). The Morisita-Horn index was used to measure how similar the thyroid and blood repertoires were. The raw public reads went through TCRdb reprocessing: fastp at Q25, MiXCR clone calling, in-frame beta chains kept. Each record represents a unique CDR3 protein, reported with the most common genes and DNA among its rows. These V and J calls originate from TCRdb's pipeline instead of the authors' own analysis. The sample yields around 100,000 distinct CDR3 sequences; approximately 50% were counted once. Together, the top ten hold approximately 27% of the sample.

The clonotype was recovered from a man aged 35-49 years with Graves' hyperthyroidism. The sequence is built from TRBV15 and TRBJ2-6, with the identity of the D gene unclear. Material for sequencing was blood. The nucleotides read TGTGCCACCTCGCCGGATTGGAGCTCTGGGGCCAACGTCCTGACTTTC. Protein translation: CATSPDWSSGANVLTF.